This T cell receptor (beta chain) is from a study of control samples from healthy donors and cancer patients (dated by TCRdb to about 2020). Library construction relied on the immunoSEQ multiplex PCR assay. TCRdb's version of the immuneACCESS table is confined to in-frame rearrangements and falls short of the full clone set. An unresolved V gene accounts for under half of the shortfall where checked; the remainder is of unknown origin. The sample includes tens of thousands of clones, with over 85% observed a single time. Jointly, the top ten make up 1.5% to 2% of the sample. A word on this clone: Its specific antigen is unknown. No per-base quality is available; no much larger clone lies one base away.

The CDR3 contains 13 residues, cysteine and phenylalanine counted. The kept DNA is CDR3 alone, 39 bases in frame from the first base. CDR1 GTSNPN and CDR2 SVGIG are derived from the germline V gene (reference sequence). V is pared back by 0 bases and J by 6 bases, with 8 bases lying between the germline termini. The sequenced sample was PBMCs. The rearrangement combines TRBV30 with TRBJ2-2, with the D gene uncertain. This TCR was sampled from a woman in her sixties with head and neck cancer. The DNA sequence reads TGTGCCTGGAGTGTACGCGGCGCCGGGGAGCTGTTTTTT. It translates to CAWSVRGAGELFF.